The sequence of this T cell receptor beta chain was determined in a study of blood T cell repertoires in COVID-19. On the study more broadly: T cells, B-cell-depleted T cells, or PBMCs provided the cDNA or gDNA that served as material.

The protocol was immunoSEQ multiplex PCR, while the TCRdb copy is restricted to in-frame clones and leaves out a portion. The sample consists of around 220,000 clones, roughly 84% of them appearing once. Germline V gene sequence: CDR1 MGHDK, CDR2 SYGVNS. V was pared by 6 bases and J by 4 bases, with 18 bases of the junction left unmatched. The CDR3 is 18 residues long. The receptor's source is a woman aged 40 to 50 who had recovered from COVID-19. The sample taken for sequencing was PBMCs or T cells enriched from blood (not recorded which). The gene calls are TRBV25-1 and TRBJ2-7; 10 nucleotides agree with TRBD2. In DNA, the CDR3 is TGTGCCAGCAGCAAGGGGGACAGAATAGCGGGAGGAGGGTACGAGCAGTACTTC. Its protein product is CASSKGDRIAGGGYEQYF.